The 10 T cell receptor beta chains presented below share a single source sample, sequenced in a study of shared clonotypes between healthy human individuals. Assay used: immunoSEQ multiplex PCR; TCRdb lists only in-frame clones, some missing. The sample records about 1.1 million clones, roughly 74% being singletons. The sequenced material came from memory CD4+ T cells from PBMCs. Subset here: CD45RA-negative fraction. These receptors came from a man younger than 30 in good health. Some clones in this sample may be carry-over from other donors' samples.

This clone was counted a single time. The genes are TRBV18 and TRBJ2-5, with unresolved D. The ends were cut back, 0 bases at V and 5 bases at J, with 10 bases in the middle. The CDR3 is made up of 14 amino acids. Germline CDR1 is KGHSH and CDR2 is LQKENI. As DNA, the CDR3 is TGTGCCAGCTCACCACCGGGTCCCTCCGAGACCCAGTACTTC. Protein sequence: CASSPPGPSETQYF.

V and J are TRBV18 and TRBJ1-1; no clear D. Germline assignment: CDR1 KGHSH and CDR2 LQKENI. V shed 4 bases and J shed 0 bases, with 15 bases lying between them. The CDR3 sequence is 16 residues long. The CDR3 reads CASSLIQTGMNTEAFF. DNA for the CDR3: TGTGCCAGCTCACTTATTCAGACGGGTATGAACACTGAAGCTTTCTTT.

This clone has just one count. The rearrangement links TRBV7-9 to TRBJ2-1; 7 nucleotides line up with TRBD1. Germline values: CDR1 SEHNR, CDR2 FQNEAQ (reference sequence). With 2 bases clipped from V and 2 bases from J, the junction kept 9 bases outside the gene matches. The CDR3 contains 17 residues. The CDR3 sequence: CASSLRPGQGAYNEQFF. DNA of the CDR3: TGTGCCAGCAGCTTACGGCCGGGGCAGGGGGCCTACAATGAGCAGTTCTTC.

The chain combines TRBV7-2 with TRBJ2-7, with 8 bases that match TRBD1. The CDR3 spans 15 residues. Germline V lookup: CDR1 SGHTA, CDR2 FQGNSA. The ends lost 6 bases at V and 0 bases at J; junction bases unmatched: 7. CDR3 in DNA: TGTGCCAGCAGGCGAGGACAGGGTCTCTCCTACGAGCAGTACTTC. Residues: CASRRGQGLSYEQYF.

V gene TRBV7-9 combines with J gene TRBJ1-2; a possible D gene is TRBD1 (5 bases). This CDR3 is 13 amino acids long. V was trimmed by 7 bases and J by 8 bases, leaving 17 bases between them. Germline lookup yields CDR1 SEHNR and CDR2 FQNEAQ (reference sequence). Written as DNA, the CDR3 is TGTGCCAGCATCGGAGGAGTCAGGGCCGGCTACACCTTC. It specifies CASIGGVRAGYTF. Full variable domain (remainder filled in from reference TRBV7-9 and TRBJ1-2): DTGVSQNPRHKITKRGQNVTFRCDPISEHNRLYWYRQTLGQGPEFLTYFQNEAQLEKSRLLSDRFSAERPKGSFSTLEIQRTEQGDSAMYLCASIGGVRAGYTFGSGTRLTVV.

The chain combines TRBV2 with TRBJ2-2; TRBD2 matches 8 bases. The CDR3 spans 16 residues. Trimming took 5 bases from V and 3 from J; bases not matched to a gene: 8. Germline V lookup: CDR1 SNHLY, CDR2 FYNNEI. The CDR3 sequence: CASSFETAGDTGELFF. The CDR3 nucleotides are TGTGCCAGCAGTTTCGAAACAGCGGGAGACACCGGGGAGCTGTTTTTT.

This rearrangement joins TRBV5-1 to TRBJ2-5; D is perhaps TRBD2 (6 bases). This CDR3 is built from 14 residues. CDR1 and CDR2 (germline): SGHRS, YFSETQ. V was cut by 1 base and J by 5 bases, with 12 bases left in between. CDR3 sequence reads: CASSLTGATETQYF. CDR3 nucleotides: TGCGCCAGCAGCTTGACGGGAGCGACGGAGACCCAGTACTTC.

The chain has TRBV30 and TRBJ2-4; TRBD2 is a possible D gene (5 bases). This CDR3 comprises 17 residues. The germline gives CDR1 GTSNPN, CDR2 SVGIG (reference sequence). Between the trimmed V and J ends, which lost 0 bases and 4 bases, there was a span of 19 bases. The CDR3 DNA sequence: TGTGCCTGGAGTGTACAACGATCTAGCTGGTTTAAAAACATTCAGTACTTC. It translates to CAWSVQRSSWFKNIQYF.

V gene TRBV28 combines with J gene TRBJ2-1; tentatively, D is TRBD1 or TRBD2 (5 bases each). The CDR3 consists of 16 residues. Germline V lookup: CDR1 MDHEN, CDR2 SYDVKM. The germline V and J ends were trimmed by 9 bases and 6 bases, with 24 bases remaining between them. The DNA for the CDR3 is TGTGCCAGTGGTCCCCTTGGGGGAGAGGGTTTCAATGAGCAGTTCTTC. Its protein is CASGPLGGEGFNEQFF.

This clone was observed once. The chain uses TRBV19 and TRBJ2-2; D unclear. Trimming removed 1 base from V and 1 base from J, with 4 bases in between. CDR1 and CDR2 from the germline V gene are LNHDA and SQIVND (reference sequence). This CDR3 is 14 amino acids long. CDR3 coding DNA: TGTGCCAGTAGTATAGTCCTGAACACCGGGGAGCTGTTTTTT. This sequence encodes CASSIVLNTGELFF.